This TCR beta chain was captured in a study of blood T cell repertoires in COVID-19. As for the study in general: Samples representing acute and convalescent COVID-19 were sourced from the United States, Italy and Spain. PBMCs, B-cell-depleted T cells, or T cells provided the cDNA or gDNA that made up the material.

Germline CDR1 MNHEY, CDR2 SMNVEV (reference sequence). The CDR3 loop spans 14 amino acids. Trimming shortened V by 3 bases and J by 7 bases, and 16 bases separated the two germline ends. Methods used by the authors: Estimation of nucleated cell counts relied on the amplification of reference gene primers. This table comes from immunoSEQ multiplex PCR, and its TCRdb copy is limited to in-frame clones, with some not included. V and J calls and clone size are copied from that table; D and trimming were computed from the DNA. The sample consists of around 170,000 clones, 65% to 90% of them appearing once.

J is TRBJ2-7 and V is TRBV27, with D possibly being TRBD1 (5 bases). The TCR originated in a human donor in a cohort sampled during active COVID-19. Sequencing was done on a sample of peripheral blood. The CDR3 sequence: CASSFDSPLREQYF. The CDR3 DNA reads as TGTGCCAGCAGTTTTGACAGTCCCTTAAGAGAGCAGTACTTC.